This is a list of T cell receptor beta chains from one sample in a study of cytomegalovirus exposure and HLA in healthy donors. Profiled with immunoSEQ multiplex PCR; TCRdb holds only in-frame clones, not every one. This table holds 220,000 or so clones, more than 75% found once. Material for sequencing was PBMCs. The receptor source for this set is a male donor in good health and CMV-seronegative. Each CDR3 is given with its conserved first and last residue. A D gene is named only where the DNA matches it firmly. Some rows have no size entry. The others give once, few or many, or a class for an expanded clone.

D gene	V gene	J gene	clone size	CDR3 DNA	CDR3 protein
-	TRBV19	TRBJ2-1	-	TGTGCCAGTAGTGACTATGAGCAGTTCTTC	CASSDYEQFF
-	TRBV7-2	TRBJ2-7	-	TGTGCCAGCAGCTCCGGGATTTACGAGCAGTACTTC	CASSSGIYEQYF
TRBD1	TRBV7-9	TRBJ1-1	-	TGTGCCAGCGCCTCCCGGACAGGGAACACTGAAGCTTTCTTT	CASASRTGNTEAFF
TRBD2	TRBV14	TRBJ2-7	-	TGTGCCAGCAGCCACAGCGGGAGTCCTCGTTACTACGAGCAGTACTTC	CASSHSGSPRYYEQYF
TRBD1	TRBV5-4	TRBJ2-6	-	TGTGCCAGCAGCTCGGGACAGGGGGCGTCTGGGGCCAACGTCCTGACTTTC	CASSSGQGASGANVLTF
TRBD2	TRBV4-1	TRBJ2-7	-	TGCGCCAGCAGCCAAGAAGTGAGCGGGAGTGACGAGCAGTACTTC	CASSQEVSGSDEQYF
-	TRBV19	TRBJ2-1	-	TGTGCCAGTAGTACCAACAATGAGCAGTTCTTC	CASSTNNEQFF
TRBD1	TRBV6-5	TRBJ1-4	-	TGTGCCAGCAGATCCGACAGGGGCCCTAATGAAAAACTGTTTTTT	CASRSDRGPNEKLFF
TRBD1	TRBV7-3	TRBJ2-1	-	TGTGCCAGCAGTCCCTCCGGGACAGTGGGGAATGAGCAGTTCTTC	CASSPSGTVGNEQFF
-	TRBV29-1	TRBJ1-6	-	TGCAGCGCTGCTCTGGCCGGAGGTTCACCCCTCCACTTT	CSAALAGGSPLHF
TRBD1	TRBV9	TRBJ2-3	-	TGTGCCAGCAGCGTAGAAGGGGGCGGGACAGATACGCAGTATTTT	CASSVEGGGTDTQYF
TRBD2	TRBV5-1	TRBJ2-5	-	TGCGCCAGCAGGACCCTGACTAGCGGCCAAGAGACCCAGTACTTC	CASRTLTSGQETQYF
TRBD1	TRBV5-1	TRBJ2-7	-	TGCGCCAGCAGCTTGTTAGCAGGGGGCTACGAGCAGTACTTC	CASSLLAGGYEQYF
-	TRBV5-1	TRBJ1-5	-	TGCGCCAGCAGCTTATGGGGGCAGGATCAGCCCCAGCATTTT	CASSLWGQDQPQHF
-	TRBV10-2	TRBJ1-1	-	TGCGCCAGCTCAGCGGGTCAGAGGAACACTGAAGCTTTCTTT	CASSAGQRNTEAFF
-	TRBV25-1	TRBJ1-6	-	TGTGCCAGCACGTTACAGGGTCTAGGTAGTTCGGCCCTCCACTTT	CASTLQGLGSSALHF
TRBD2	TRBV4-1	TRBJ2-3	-	TGCGCCACTCGGACTAGACGCACAGATACGCAGTATTTT	CATRTRRTDTQYF
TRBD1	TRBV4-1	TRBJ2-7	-	TGCGCCAGCAGCCACCCCACCGGGACAGGCACCTACGAGCAGTACTTC	CASSHPTGTGTYEQYF
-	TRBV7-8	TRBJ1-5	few	TGTGCCAGCAGCCTCAAACCGGGTCCCCAGCATTTT	CASSLKPGPQHF
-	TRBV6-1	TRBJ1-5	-	TGTGCCAGCAGTGAAGGAGGTACTAGTCAGCCCCAGCATTTT	CASSEGGTSQPQHF
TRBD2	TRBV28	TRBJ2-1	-	TGTGCCAGCAGAAGAGCGGGAGACTACAATGAGCAGTTCTTC	CASRRAGDYNEQFF
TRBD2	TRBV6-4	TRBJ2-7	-	TGTGCCAGCAGGTCTAAGACTAGCGGGTCGTACGAGCAGTACTTC	CASRSKTSGSYEQYF
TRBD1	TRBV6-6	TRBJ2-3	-	TGTGCCAGCAGTCCAGGGGGCCCCACAGATACGCAGTATTTT	CASSPGGPTDTQYF
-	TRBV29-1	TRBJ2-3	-	TGCAGCGTTGAAAGGCCAGGGTCAGATACGCAGTATTTT	CSVERPGSDTQYF
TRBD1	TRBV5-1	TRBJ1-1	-	TGCGCCAGCAGCTTGGGAAGGACAGGGGTGAACACTGAAGCTTTCTTT	CASSLGRTGVNTEAFF
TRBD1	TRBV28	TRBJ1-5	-	TGTGCCAGCAGTCCAGGGGGCCGCAATCAGCCCCAGCATTTT	CASSPGGRNQPQHF
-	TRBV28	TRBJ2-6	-	TGTGCCAGCAGTTTTTCTAACAGGGCATACGTCCTGACTTTC	CASSFSNRAYVLTF
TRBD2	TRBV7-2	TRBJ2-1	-	TGTGCCAGCAGCTCACTACTAGCGGGGTTTTACAATGAGCAGTTCTTC	CASSSLLAGFYNEQFF
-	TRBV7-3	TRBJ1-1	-	TGTGCCAGCAGCCACGGACAGAACACTGAAGCTTTCTTT	CASSHGQNTEAFF
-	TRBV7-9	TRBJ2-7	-	TGTGCCAGCAGCTTAAGGATGGGGCCCACCTACGAGCAGTACTTC	CASSLRMGPTYEQYF
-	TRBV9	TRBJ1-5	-	TGTGCCAGCAGCGTAGGGGAGTTAGGCAATCAGCCCCAGCATTTT	CASSVGELGNQPQHF
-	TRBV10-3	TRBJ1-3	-	TGTGCCATCAGTCGAGGACAGCCTCCCTGGAACACCATATATTTT	CAISRGQPPWNTIYF
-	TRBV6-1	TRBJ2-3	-	TGTGCCAGCAGTGCCCAGTGGACAGATACGCAGTATTTT	CASSAQWTDTQYF